This entry features one TCR beta chain sequence. Its antigen is as yet unknown. The source of the sample is a study of monozygotic twins with inflammatory bowel disease. Study-wide findings and caveats: Especially with disease activity, IBD patients had fewer clonotypes in common with others than healthy twins did. Healthy co-twins exceeded IBD patients in TCRbeta diversity as measured by inverse Simpson.

UMIs containing a 6-nucleotide sample barcode were added via template switching. TCRalpha along with TCRbeta cDNA was subjected to two nested PCRs lasting approximately 16 and 10 cycles. TCRdb reprocessed the 5' RACE reads; each CDR3 protein has one entry and no DNA is given. The table for this sample gives a few hundred thousand distinct CDR3 sequences. The germline CDR1 and CDR2 sequences are SGHAT and FQDESV (reference sequence). The CDR3 runs 18 residues. This rearrangement joins TRBV11-1 to TRBJ2-1; the TCRdb call, TRBD2, lacks DNA for checking. The specimen sequenced was blood. The sequence was obtained from a human donor with ulcerative colitis or Crohn's disease, or a healthy co-twin of an affected twin (not recorded which). The CDR3 sequence: CASSPPAALIISNNEQFF. The whole variable domain, remainder taken from reference TRBV11-1 and TRBJ2-1, is EAEVAQSPRYKITEKSQAVAFWCDPISGHATLYWYRQILGQGPELLVQFQDESVVDDSQLPKDRFSAERLKGVDSTLKIQPAELGDSAMYLCASSPPAALIISNNEQFFGPGTRLTVL.